One sample yielded the 20 T cell receptor beta chains listed below, sequenced in a study of CXCR3-negative and CXCR3-positive naive CD8 T cells. These TCRs are of unknown antigen specificity. Study results and limitations: The TRB CDR3s that CXCR3-positive naive cells carried were more hydrophobic than those of CXCR3-negative naive cells.

The TRB libraries of cDNA were built by UMI-labeled 5' RACE. TCRdb reprocessed the 5' RACE reads and keeps a single row for each CDR3 protein, giving no DNA. The clone table shows fewer than 140,000 distinct CDR3 sequences, with the ten largest holding more than 0.35%. The specimen sequenced was naive CXCR3+ CD8+ T cells from blood. Subset in this sample: CD45RO-CCR7+CD27+CD95- naive CD8+ T cells expressing CXCR3 (TNR3+). These receptor sequences come from a human donor in good health. Some clones in this sample may be carry-over from other donors' samples.

The CDR3 region is CASSSRGRKDGLYGYTF. This chain uses TRBV13 with TRBJ1-2; TCRdb calls TRBD1, which cannot be checked without DNA. Per the germline V gene, CDR1 is PRHDT and CDR2 is FYEKMQ (reference sequence). The CDR3 sequence is 17 residues long.

The gene calls are TRBV7-2 and TRBJ2-1; TCRdb gives TRBD2 as the D gene, but with no DNA this cannot be confirmed. CDR3 length: 20 residues. Germline lookup yields CDR1 SGHTA and CDR2 FQGNSA. The CDR3 is CASSHRGVYETSGIGNEQFF.

This chain joins TRBV7-9 and TRBJ2-2. The germline V gene has CDR1 SEHNR and CDR2 FQNEAQ (reference sequence). This CDR3 comprises 13 residues. CDR3: CASSLNRVEELFF.

The rearrangement links TRBV6-6 to TRBJ2-2; TCRdb's D gene call, TRBD1, goes unchecked for lack of DNA. Germline V gene lookup returns CDR1 MNHNY and CDR2 SVGAGI (reference sequence). This CDR3 comprises 15 residues. The CDR3 loop is CASSPDGLVPGELFF.

V gene TRBV20-1 combines with J gene TRBJ1-2; TCRdb's D call of TRBD1 is untestable without DNA. CDR1 and CDR2 (germline): DFQATT, SNEGSKA (reference sequence). The CDR3 extends over 15 amino acids. CDR3 protein: CSARDAAGGDYGYTF.

The gene calls are TRBV21-1 and TRBJ1-1. TRBV21-1 represents a pseudogene. This CDR3 spans 12 amino acids. CDR3 region: CASSPVAPEAFF.

The chain recombines TRBV12-3 or TRBV12-4 with TRBJ2-5; TCRdb indicates TRBD1, and absent DNA this call remains unverified. The CDR3 loop spans 15 amino acids. CDR3 residues: CASSPWPDRGETQYF.

The chain combines TRBV29-1 with TRBJ2-7; TCRdb's D call, TRBD1, is unchecked because there is no DNA. Germline V lookup: CDR1 SQVTM, CDR2 ANQGSEA. The CDR3 sequence is 14 residues long. CDR3 sequence: CSVVWDRSPYEQYF.

V and J are TRBV5-1 and TRBJ2-7; checking the TCRdb D call of TRBD2 is not possible without DNA. Germline CDR1 reads SGHRS; CDR2 reads YFSETQ. The CDR3 is 17 residues long. The CDR3 loop reads CASSLTTSGINSYEQYF.

CDR3 in amino acids: CASRPSLGEVEAFF. The V call is TRBV3-1, the J call TRBJ1-1. Looked up from germline, CDR1 is LGHDT and CDR2 is YNNKEL (reference sequence). This CDR3 region has 14 residues. The whole variable domain, remainder taken from reference TRBV3-1 and TRBJ1-1, is DTAVSQTPKYLVTQMGNDKSIKCEQNLGHDTMYWYKQDSKKFLKIMFSYNNKELIINETVPNRFSPKSPDKAHLNLHINSLELGDSAVYFCASRPSLGEVEAFFGQGTRLTVV.

The gene calls are TRBV12-3 or TRBV12-4 and TRBJ2-5; with no DNA, the TCRdb D assignment of TRBD1 cannot be verified. The CDR3 runs to 14 residues. CDR3 loop: CASSARDNQETQYF.

J is TRBJ2-7 and V is TRBV7-3; there is no DNA to check the TCRdb D call of TRBD2. The CDR3 sequence is 15 residues long. Germline CDR1 reads SGHTA; CDR2 reads FQGTGA. The CDR3: CASSDSGRPYYEQYF.

This chain links TRBV3-1 with TRBJ2-5. Germline V gene sequence: CDR1 LGHDT, CDR2 YNNKEL (reference sequence). The CDR3 has 14 amino acids. CDR3 amino acids: CASSQNVRQETQYF.

The chain has TRBV10-3 and TRBJ2-1; TCRdb's D call, TRBD2, is unchecked because there is no DNA. The CDR3 has 15 residues. Germline CDR1 is ENHRY and CDR2 is SYGVKD. The CDR3: CAISEPSGGPRDQFF.

The chain is built from TRBV15 and TRBJ2-7; as DNA is missing, the TRBD1 call by TCRdb cannot be tested. In germline, CDR1 is LNHNV, CDR2 YYDKDF (reference sequence). The CDR3 length is 13 residues. CDR3 sequence: CATSRAGNYEQYF.

The chain joins TRBV5-1 to TRBJ2-4; TCRdb lists TRBD1, though no DNA is available to test this call. Germline V gives CDR1 SGHRS, CDR2 YFSETQ. This CDR3 is built from 16 residues. This CDR3 is CASSLVPGSARNIQYF.

The chain combines TRBV7-6 with TRBJ2-3; TCRdb lists TRBD2, though no DNA is available to test this call. Germline V gene data show CDR1 as SGHVS and CDR2 as FNYEAQ. This CDR3 region has 16 residues. The CDR3 reads CASSLEGAGTTDTQYF.

The chain has TRBV27 and TRBJ2-7; as DNA is missing, the TRBD1 call by TCRdb cannot be tested. This CDR3 region has 15 residues. Per germline, CDR1 MNHEY and CDR2 SMNVEV (reference sequence). The CDR3 sequence: CASSDRDRGLYEQYF.

The chain combines TRBV24-1 with TRBJ2-4. Per the germline V gene, CDR1 is KGHDR and CDR2 is SFDVKD. The CDR3 contains 14 residues. The CDR3 here is CATSDLSSENIQYF.

The rearrangement joins TRBV7-9 to TRBJ1-2; with no DNA, the TCRdb D assignment of TRBD1 cannot be verified. This CDR3 is 15 amino acids long. Germline V gene sequence: CDR1 SEHNR, CDR2 FQNEAQ (reference sequence). CDR3 in amino acids: CASSFGTGEYYGYTF.